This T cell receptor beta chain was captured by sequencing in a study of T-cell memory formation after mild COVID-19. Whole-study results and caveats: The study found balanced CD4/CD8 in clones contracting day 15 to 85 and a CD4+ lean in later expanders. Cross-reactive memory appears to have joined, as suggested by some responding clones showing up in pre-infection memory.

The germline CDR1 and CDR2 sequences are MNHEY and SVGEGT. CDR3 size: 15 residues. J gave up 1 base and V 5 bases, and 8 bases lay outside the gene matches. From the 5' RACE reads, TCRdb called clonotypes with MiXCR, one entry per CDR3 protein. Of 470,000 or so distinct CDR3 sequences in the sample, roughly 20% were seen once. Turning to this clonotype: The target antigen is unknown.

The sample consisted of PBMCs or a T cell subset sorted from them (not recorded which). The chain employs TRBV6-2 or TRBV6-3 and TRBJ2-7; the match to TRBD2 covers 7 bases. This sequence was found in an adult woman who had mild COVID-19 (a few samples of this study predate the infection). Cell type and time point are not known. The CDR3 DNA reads TGTGCCAGCAGTAGGAGCGGGGTGTTTTCCTACGAGCAGTACTTC. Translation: CASSRSGVFSYEQYF.